This T cell receptor beta chain stems from a study of blood T cell repertoires in COVID-19. Assay used: immunoSEQ multiplex PCR; TCRdb lists only in-frame clones, some missing. Of about 240,000 clones in the sample, 85% to 90% were seen once. Trimming took 5 bases from V and 0 from J; bases not matched to a gene: 1. The germline V gene has CDR1 SGDLS and CDR2 YYNGEE. The CDR3 consists of 14 residues. This clone occurred a few times. The material sequenced was peripheral blood. The receptor was isolated from a man aged 60 to 69 with acute or convalescent COVID-19. The V and J genes are TRBV9 and TRBJ1-1; 10 nucleotides match TRBD1. The CDR3 loop is CASRGQGMNTEAFF. CDR3 DNA: TGTGCCAGCAGGGGACAGGGGATGAACACTGAAGCTTTCTTT.